This is a list of T cell receptor beta chains from one sample in a study of OX40 agonist ivuxolimab in advanced cancers. The table came from immunoSEQ multiplex PCR; TCRdb's copy has only in-frame clones and leaves some out. Of tens of thousands of clones in the sample, more than 75% are singletons; the top ten hold roughly 15%. The material was CD4+ or CD8+ T cells sorted from blood, obtained in a trial of the OX40 agonist ivuxolimab. The receptors were gathered from an adult with an advanced solid tumor such as melanoma, head and neck, liver or kidney cancer. Both conserved end residues are part of each CDR3. D genes are given only for firm matches. Size values are once, few and many counts, or a class for expanded clones, and some rows have none.

v_gene	d_gene	j_gene	abundance	CDR3nt	CDR3aa
TRBV7-3	NA	TRBJ2-7	few	TGTGCCAGCAGCTCTGGGGACCGCCCCGGACAGTACTTC	CASSSGDRPGQYF
TRBV5-6	NA	TRBJ2-7	NA	TGTGCCAGCAGGCAGGGTGTCTACGAGCAGTACTTC	CASRQGVYEQYF
TRBV10-1	NA	TRBJ2-2	NA	TGCGCCAGCAGTCGTAGAGCCGGGGAGCTGTTTTTT	CASSRRAGELFF
TRBV19	NA	TRBJ2-7	NA	TGTGCCAGTATTACAGGAAAGCGTTACGAGCAGTACTTC	CASITGKRYEQYF
TRBV19	NA	TRBJ2-7	NA	TGTGCCAGTAGTCATTGGGGAGGTAGCTACGAGCAGTACTTC	CASSHWGGSYEQYF
TRBV7-8	NA	TRBJ1-2	NA	TGTGCCAGCAGCTTAATCGGCGGGGATGGCTACACCTTC	CASSLIGGDGYTF
TRBV28	TRBD2	TRBJ2-3	NA	TGTGCCAGCAGTGGGACTAGCGTGACGCAGTATTTT	CASSGTSVTQYF
TRBV7-9	NA	TRBJ2-2	NA	TGTGCCAGCGTTAGGGAGCTGAACACCGGGGAGCTGTTTTTT	CASVRELNTGELFF
TRBV28	TRBD1	TRBJ2-1	NA	TGTGCCAGCCCCCCCGGACAGGGGACTTACAATGAGCAGTTCTTC	CASPPGQGTYNEQFF
TRBV7-9	NA	TRBJ1-1	NA	TGTGCCAGCAGCTTCACAGTGAACACTGAAGCTTTCTTT	CASSFTVNTEAFF
TRBV7-9	NA	TRBJ2-4	NA	TGTGCCAGCAGCAACAGGGCCATAGCCAAAAACATTCAGTACTTC	CASSNRAIAKNIQYF
TRBV6-5	TRBD2	TRBJ2-7	NA	TGTGCCAGCAGTTACTCGGGAGGGACTAGCATCCCCGAGCAGTACTTC	CASSYSGGTSIPEQYF
TRBV19	TRBD2	TRBJ2-3	NA	TGTGCCAGTAGTACTCTACTAGCGGGAGGGGCAGATACGCAGTATTTT	CASSTLLAGGADTQYF